The 21 T cell receptor beta chains below come from one sample, sequenced in a study of tumor-infiltrating lymphocytes in primary liver carcinoma. Reverse transcription of approximately 520 ng total RNA with a constant-region primer produced TCR beta cDNA. Amplification in three nested multiplex PCR rounds with slightly modified ARM-PCR gave rise to TCR beta libraries. Each of the first two PCR rounds ran roughly 10 cycles with TRBV1-TRBV30 forward and C-beta reverse primers. TCRdb itself ran the multiplex PCR reads through MiXCR, one entry per CDR3 protein. The table shows about 200,000 distinct CDR3 sequences, with almost 65% occurring only once. Unsorted whole blood supplied the RNA, and germline DNA was extracted too. The sequenced material came from peripheral blood. Receptors were obtained from a woman in her sixties with primary liver carcinoma and hepatitis B virus infection.

This clonotype was seen a few times. The chain is built from TRBV5-4 and TRBJ2-3; D unclear. The germline V gene has CDR1 SGHNT and CDR2 YYREEE (reference sequence). The CDR3 sequence is 15 residues long. Trimming took 0 bases from V and 0 from J, leaving 8 bases between them. CDR3: CASSLGLSSTDTQYF. In nucleotides, the CDR3 is TGTGCCAGCAGCTTGGGACTTTCCAGCACAGATACGCAGTATTTT. Supplemented by reference TRBV5-4 and TRBJ2-3, the full variable domain reads ETGVTQSPTHLIKTRGQQVTLRCSSQSGHNTVSWYQQALGQGPQFIFQYYREEENGRGNFPPRFSGLQFPNYSSELNVNALELDDSALYLCASSLGLSSTDTQYFGPGTRLTVL.

The V gene is TRBV14, the J gene TRBJ2-3, with D possibly matching TRBD1 (5 bases). Germline V gene data show CDR1 as SGHDN and CDR2 as FVKESK. CDR3 length: 14 residues. Trimming left V 4 bases short and J 6 bases short, with 14 bases between. The CDR3 DNA is TGTGCCAGCAGCCCGCGTGGGGCAAGGGATACGCAGTATTTT. Translation: CASSPRGARDTQYF.

This clonotype was observed a handful of times. The CDR3 is CASGVGPYEQYF. DNA for the CDR3: TGTGCCAGCGGCGTGGGACCCTACGAGCAGTACTTC. This chain links TRBV2 with TRBJ2-7, with D perhaps assigned TRBD1 or TRBD2 (5 bases each). Trimming removed 8 bases from V and 2 bases from J, with 10 bases in between. This CDR3 is built from 12 residues. CDR1 SNHLY and CDR2 FYNNEI come from the germline V gene.

A remark on this clonotype: A read error may explain this, as a much larger clone is one base away. The V gene is TRBV12-3 or TRBV12-4, the J gene TRBJ2-2, with TRBD2 identical over 16 bases. J lost 4 bases, V lost 5 bases, and 7 bases had no gene match. The CDR3 runs to 18 residues. In DNA form, the CDR3 reads TGTGCCAGCAGTGCCGCCGGGACTAGCGGGAGGGTCACCGGGGAGCTGTTTTTT. Amino acid sequence: CASSAAGTSGRVTGELFF.

CDR3 sequence reads: CSAKPLRTSGRAREQFF. For the CDR3, the DNA is TGCAGTGCTAAACCACTCCGGACTAGCGGGAGGGCCAGAGAGCAGTTCTTC. The chain employs TRBV20-1 and TRBJ2-1; 15 nucleotides match TRBD2. V gave up 4 bases and J gave up 10 bases; unmatched junction bases: 14. The CDR3 runs 17 residues. In germline, CDR1 is DFQATT, CDR2 SNEGSKA (reference sequence).

Regarding this clonotype: A junction end diverges from the germline sequence, so it may reflect a read error. CDR3 DNA: TGTGCCAGCAGCCCAACGACTTTGAGCGACGACCAGTACTTC. Residues: CASSPTTLSDDQYF. The chain has TRBV7-8 and TRBJ2-7; no reliable D call. CDR1 and CDR2 (germline): SGHVS, FQNEAQ. The CDR3 contains 14 residues.

J is TRBJ1-2 and V is TRBV28; no clear D. Per the germline V gene, CDR1 is MDHEN and CDR2 is SYDVKM. This CDR3 contains 12 residues. DNA for the CDR3: TGTGTGTCAGCGTCGACTAGCTATGGCTACACCTTC. Protein product: CVSASTSYGYTF.

As for this clonotype: The junction departs from the called germline gene at one end, perhaps through a read error. This chain connects TRBV11-2 to TRBJ2-2, with 10 bases lining up with TRBD2. CDR1 and CDR2 (germline): SGHAT, FQNNGV. The CDR3 spans 15 residues. Written as DNA, the CDR3 is TGTGTCAGCAGCGGTACTAGCGGGATCACCGGGGAGTTGTTTTTT. This translates into CVSSGTSGITGELFF.

Remarks on this clonotype: Germline and junction disagree at one end, which may indicate a read error. The chain is built from TRBV4-1 and TRBJ2-4, with 10 bases lining up with TRBD2. The CDR3 extends over 19 amino acids. Germline CDR1 MGHRA, CDR2 YSYEKL. CDR3 in amino acids: CASSPTGLAVTIAKNIQYF. CDR3 nucleotides: TGCGCCAGCAGCCCCACCGGACTAGCGGTAACGATCGCCAAAAACATTCAATACTTC.

At least ten counts were recorded for this clonotype. V is TRBV12-3 or TRBV12-4 and J is TRBJ2-7; 8 bases map to TRBD1. With V trimmed by 3 bases and J by 3 bases, 1 base remained unmatched. The CDR3 spans 13 residues. CDR3 sequence: CASSLDRVYEQYF. In nucleotides, the CDR3 is TGTGCCAGCAGTTTGGACAGGGTCTACGAGCAGTACTTC.

For this clonotype: This could be a read error, since a much larger clone is one nucleotide away. The chain uses TRBV6-6 and TRBJ1-2; possibly TRBD1 for D (5 bases). This CDR3 spans 13 amino acids. The germline V gene has CDR1 MNHNY and CDR2 SVGAGI (reference sequence). V lost 8 bases and J 6 bases, leaving 16 bases between the germline ends. In DNA form, the CDR3 reads TGTGCCAGCGGTACGGGGGGTGGGGATGGCTACACCTTC. Amino acids: CASGTGGGDGYTF.

A remark on this clonotype: The germline gene is not matched at one end of the junction; a read error may be the cause. J is TRBJ2-1 and V is TRBV11-3; D remains ambiguous. This CDR3 has 12 residues. Germline lookup yields CDR1 SGHNT and CDR2 YENEEA. DNA for the CDR3: TGTTCCAGCAGCTTACAGAGATTTGAGCAGTTCTTC. It yields the protein CSSSLQRFEQFF.

This clonotype is a singleton in its sample. This may stem from a read error, because a much larger clone lies one nucleotide away. V gene TRBV7-9 combines with J gene TRBJ2-7, with D perhaps given as TRBD1 or TRBD2 (5 bases each). Germline V gene sequence: CDR1 SEHNR, CDR2 FQNEAQ (reference sequence). The CDR3 is made up of 11 amino acids. Here the CDR3 reads CASTPGDEKYF. The DNA of the CDR3 is TGTGCCAGCACCCCTGGGGACGAGAAGTACTTC.

The chain employs TRBV21-1 and TRBJ2-5; TRBD1 is the table's D call, not checked against the DNA. TRBV21-1 is labeled a pseudogene. CDR3 length equals 17 residues. This chain's CDR3 is CASSNFSGTGTGETQYF. The CDR3 DNA reads as TGTGCCAGCAGCAACTTTTCCGGGACAGGGACGGGGGAGACCCAGTACTTC.

In regard to this clonotype: The junction differs from germline at one of its ends, possibly a read error. The rearrangement links TRBV11-2 to TRBJ2-3; D unclear. This CDR3 has 12 amino acids. Looked up from germline, CDR1 is SGHAT and CDR2 is FQNNGV. The CDR3 loop reads CASIFDSALQCF. The CDR3 DNA sequence: TGTGCCAGCATCTTCGACTCAGCATTGCAATGTTTT.

The chain recombines TRBV28 with TRBJ1-1; D not resolved. The CDR3 spans 15 residues. CDR1 is MDHEN and CDR2 is SYDVKM in the germline V gene. V shed 1 base and J shed 1 base, with 10 bases lying between them. The CDR3 coding sequence is TGTGCCAGCAGTTTATTAGGACCCTCGAACACTGAAGCTTTCTTT. Protein sequence: CASSLLGPSNTEAFF.

In its sample, this clonotype was seen a few times. A much bigger clone sits one base away, suggesting this may be a read error. This rearrangement joins TRBV12-3 or TRBV12-4 to TRBJ2-5; 7 positions agree with TRBD1. The CDR3 totals 17 residues. This CDR3 reads CACSRRKQGVVQETQYF. The CDR3 DNA reads as TGTGCCTGCAGTCGCCGTAAGCAGGGGGTAGTCCAAGAGACCCAGTACTTC.

As regards this clonotype: A much larger clone is a single base away; this may be a read error. The chain is built from TRBV6-2 or TRBV6-3 and TRBJ2-1, with D perhaps matching TRBD2 (6 bases). The CDR3 spans 15 residues. Germline CDR1 MNHEY, CDR2 SVGEGT. The DNA of the CDR3 is TGTGCCAGCAATTACTTGGCGGGCGGGGAGAATGAGCAGTTCTTC. Amino acid sequence: CASNYLAGGENEQFF.

This clonotype was recorded at least ten times. The chain employs TRBV10-3 and TRBJ1-1; D might be TRBD1 (5 bases). The CDR3 is made up of 15 amino acids. V was trimmed by 3 bases and J by 4 bases, leaving 15 bases between them. Germline CDR1 reads ENHRY; CDR2 reads SYGVKD. The CDR3 spells CAISDVTGGATEAFF. In DNA form, the CDR3 reads TGTGCCATCAGTGATGTAACAGGAGGGGCCACTGAAGCTTTCTTT.

Points on this clonotype: Possible read error: a much larger clone is one base away. This chain uses TRBV6-6 with TRBJ1-5; D is unresolved. Germline CDR1 and CDR2: MNHNY and SVGAGI (reference sequence). CDR3 length equals 12 residues. The chain's CDR3 is CASSFSNQHQHF. CDR3 coding DNA: TGTGCCAGCAGTTTTAGCAATCAGCACCAGCATTTT.

This clonotype has only one observation. The chain links TRBV11-1 to TRBJ2-1; 12 bases are shared with TRBD2. Germline CDR1 SGHAT, CDR2 FQDESV (reference sequence). V trimming: 10 bases; J trimming: 6 bases; junction bases outside the gene matches: 13. CDR3 length: 16 amino acids. DNA for the CDR3: TGTGCCAACAACTCTACGACTAGCGGGAGCCGCAATGAGCAGTTCTTC. Translation gives CANNSTTSGSRNEQFF.